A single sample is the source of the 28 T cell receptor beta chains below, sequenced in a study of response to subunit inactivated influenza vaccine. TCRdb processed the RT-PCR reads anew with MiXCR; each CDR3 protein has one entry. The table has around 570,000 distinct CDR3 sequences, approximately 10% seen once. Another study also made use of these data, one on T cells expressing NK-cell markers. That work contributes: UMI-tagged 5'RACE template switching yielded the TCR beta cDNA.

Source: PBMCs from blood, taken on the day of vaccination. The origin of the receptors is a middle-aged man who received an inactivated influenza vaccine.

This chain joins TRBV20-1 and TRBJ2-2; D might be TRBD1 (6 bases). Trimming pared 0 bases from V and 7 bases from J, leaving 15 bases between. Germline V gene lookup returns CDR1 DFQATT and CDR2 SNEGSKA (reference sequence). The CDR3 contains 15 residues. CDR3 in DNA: TGCAGTGCTAGAGATCTTCAGGACAGTAGCGGGGAGCTGTTTTTT. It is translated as CSARDLQDSSGELFF.

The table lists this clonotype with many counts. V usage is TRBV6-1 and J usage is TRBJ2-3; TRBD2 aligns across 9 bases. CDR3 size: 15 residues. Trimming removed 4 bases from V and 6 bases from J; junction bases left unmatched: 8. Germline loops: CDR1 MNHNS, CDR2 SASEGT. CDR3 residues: CASSALAGEWDTQYF. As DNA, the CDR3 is TGTGCCAGCAGTGCACTAGCGGGCGAGTGGGATACGCAGTATTTT.

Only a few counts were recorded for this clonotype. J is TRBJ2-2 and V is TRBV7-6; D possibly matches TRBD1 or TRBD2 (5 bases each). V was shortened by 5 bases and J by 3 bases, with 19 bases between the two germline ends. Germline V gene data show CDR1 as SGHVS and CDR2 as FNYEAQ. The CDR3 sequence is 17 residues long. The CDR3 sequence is CASSPPGYGGDTGELFF. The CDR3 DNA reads TGTGCCAGCAGCCCCCCGGGTTATGGGGGAGACACCGGGGAGCTGTTTTTT.

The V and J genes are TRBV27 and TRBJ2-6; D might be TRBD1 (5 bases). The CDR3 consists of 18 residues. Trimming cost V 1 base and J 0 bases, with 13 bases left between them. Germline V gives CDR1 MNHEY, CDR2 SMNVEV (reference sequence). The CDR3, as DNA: TGTGCCAGCAGTTTATTTTCCAGGGCCGGCTCTGGGGCCAACGTCCTGACTTTC. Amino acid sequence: CASSLFSRAGSGANVLTF.

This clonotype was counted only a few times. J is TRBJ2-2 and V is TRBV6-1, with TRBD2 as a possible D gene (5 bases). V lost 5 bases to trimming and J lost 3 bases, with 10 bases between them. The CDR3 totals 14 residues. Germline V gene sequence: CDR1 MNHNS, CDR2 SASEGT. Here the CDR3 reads CASSNTRYTGELFF. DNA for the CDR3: TGTGCCAGCAGTAATACTAGGTACACCGGGGAGCTGTTTTTT.

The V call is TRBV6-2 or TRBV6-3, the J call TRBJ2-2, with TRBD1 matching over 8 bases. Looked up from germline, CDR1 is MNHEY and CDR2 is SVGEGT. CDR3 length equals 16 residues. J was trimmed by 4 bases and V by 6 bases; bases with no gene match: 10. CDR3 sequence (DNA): TGTGCCAGCAGAACAAGGACAGGGTTGACCACCGGGGAGCTGTTTTTT. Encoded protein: CASRTRTGLTTGELFF.

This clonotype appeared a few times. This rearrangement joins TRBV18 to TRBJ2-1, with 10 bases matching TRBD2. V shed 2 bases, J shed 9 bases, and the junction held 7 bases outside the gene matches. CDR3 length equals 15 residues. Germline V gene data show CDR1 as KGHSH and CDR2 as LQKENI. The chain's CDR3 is CASSPRGTSEGEQFF. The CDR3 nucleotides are TGTGCCAGCTCACCAAGAGGGACTAGCGAAGGTGAGCAGTTCTTC. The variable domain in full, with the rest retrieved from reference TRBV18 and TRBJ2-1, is NAGVMQNPRHLVRRRGQEARLRCSPMKGHSHVYWYRQLPEEGLKFMVYLQKENIIDESGMPKERFSAEFPKEGPSILRIQQVVRGDSAAYFCASSPRGTSEGEQFFGPGTRLTVL.

In DNA, the CDR3 is TGTGCCAGCAGTTTAGTTATCAACGAGCAGTACTTC. It specifies CASSLVINEQYF. This chain joins TRBV12-3 or TRBV12-4 and TRBJ2-7, with D uncertain. This CDR3 spans 12 amino acids. Trimming stripped 1 base from V and 5 bases from J, with 6 bases between.

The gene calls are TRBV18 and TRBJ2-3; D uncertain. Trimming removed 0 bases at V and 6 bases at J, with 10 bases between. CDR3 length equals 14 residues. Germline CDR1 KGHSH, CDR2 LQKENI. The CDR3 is CASSPPILTDTQYF. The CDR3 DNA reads TGTGCCAGCTCACCACCAATCCTGACGGATACGCAGTATTTT.

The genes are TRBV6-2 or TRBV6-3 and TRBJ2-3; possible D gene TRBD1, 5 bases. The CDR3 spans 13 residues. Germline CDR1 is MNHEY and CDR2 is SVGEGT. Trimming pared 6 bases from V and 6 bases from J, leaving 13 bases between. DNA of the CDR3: TGTGCCAGCAGGCTAAGACAGACGGATACGCAGTATTTT. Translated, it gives CASRLRQTDTQYF.

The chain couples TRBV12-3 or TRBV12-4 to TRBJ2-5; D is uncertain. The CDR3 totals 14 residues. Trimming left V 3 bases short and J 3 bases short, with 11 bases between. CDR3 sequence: CASSFYIREETQYF. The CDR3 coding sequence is TGTGCCAGCAGTTTTTACATCCGGGAAGAGACCCAGTACTTC.

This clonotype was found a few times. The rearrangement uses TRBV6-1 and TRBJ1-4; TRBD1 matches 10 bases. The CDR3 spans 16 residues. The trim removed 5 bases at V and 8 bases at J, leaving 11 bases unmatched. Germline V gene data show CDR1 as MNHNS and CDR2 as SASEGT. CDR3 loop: CASSPDRGDLPEKLFF. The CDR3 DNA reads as TGTGCCAGCAGTCCGGACAGGGGGGATTTACCGGAAAAACTGTTTTTT.

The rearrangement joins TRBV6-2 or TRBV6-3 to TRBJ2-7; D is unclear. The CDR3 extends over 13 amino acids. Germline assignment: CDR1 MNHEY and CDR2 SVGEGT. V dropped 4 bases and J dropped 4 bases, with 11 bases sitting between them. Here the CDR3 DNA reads TGTGCCAGCAGTTCTCCTATATTTTACGAGCAGTACTTC. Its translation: CASSSPIFYEQYF.

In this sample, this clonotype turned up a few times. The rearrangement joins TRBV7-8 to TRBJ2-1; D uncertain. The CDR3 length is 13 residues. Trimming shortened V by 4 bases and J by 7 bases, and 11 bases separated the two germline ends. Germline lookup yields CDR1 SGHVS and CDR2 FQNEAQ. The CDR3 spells CASSSEVINEQFF. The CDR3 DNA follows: TGTGCCAGCAGCTCCGAGGTTATAAATGAGCAGTTCTTC.

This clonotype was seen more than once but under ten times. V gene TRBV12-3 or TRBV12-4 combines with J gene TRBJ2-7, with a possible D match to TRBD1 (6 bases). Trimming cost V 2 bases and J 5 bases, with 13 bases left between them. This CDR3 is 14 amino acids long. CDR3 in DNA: TGTGCCAGCAGTTTAAGGACAGTAGGAAACGAGCAGTACTTC. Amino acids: CASSLRTVGNEQYF.

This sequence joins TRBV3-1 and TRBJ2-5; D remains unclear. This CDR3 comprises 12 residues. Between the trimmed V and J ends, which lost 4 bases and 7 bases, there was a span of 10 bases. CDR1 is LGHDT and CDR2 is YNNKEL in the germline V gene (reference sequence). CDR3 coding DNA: TGTGCCAGCAGCCGTTTCCTAGGGACCCAGTACTTC. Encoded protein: CASSRFLGTQYF.

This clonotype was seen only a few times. The CDR3 sequence: CASSERQGVNSPLHF. The CDR3, as DNA: TGTGCCAGCAGCGAGCGACAGGGGGTTAATTCACCCCTCCACTTT. The chain couples TRBV9 to TRBJ1-6; TRBD1 matches at 9 bases. CDR1 and CDR2 (germline): SGDLS, YYNGEE. The trim removed 3 bases at V and 6 bases at J, leaving 4 bases unmatched. The CDR3 runs to 15 residues.

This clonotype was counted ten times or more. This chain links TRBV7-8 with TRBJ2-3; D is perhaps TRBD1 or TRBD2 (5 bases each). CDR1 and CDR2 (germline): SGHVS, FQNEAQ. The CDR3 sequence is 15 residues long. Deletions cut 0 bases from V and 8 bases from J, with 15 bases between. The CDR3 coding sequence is TGTGCCAGCAGCTTAGCGATCGGGGCGAAGAGTACGCAGTATTTT. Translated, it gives CASSLAIGAKSTQYF.

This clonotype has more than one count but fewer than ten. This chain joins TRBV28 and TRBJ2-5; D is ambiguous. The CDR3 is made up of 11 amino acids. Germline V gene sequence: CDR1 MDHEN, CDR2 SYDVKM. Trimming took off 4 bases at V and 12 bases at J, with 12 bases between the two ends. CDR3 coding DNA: TGTGCCAGCAGTTCCTACCCGGAAAAGTACTTC. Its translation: CASSSYPEKYF.

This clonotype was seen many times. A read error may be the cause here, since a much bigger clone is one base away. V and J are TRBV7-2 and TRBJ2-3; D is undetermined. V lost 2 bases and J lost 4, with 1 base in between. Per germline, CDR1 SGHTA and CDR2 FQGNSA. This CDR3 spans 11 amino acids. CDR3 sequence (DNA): TGTGCCAGCAGCTTACCAGATACGCAGTATTTT. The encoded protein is CASSLPDTQYF.

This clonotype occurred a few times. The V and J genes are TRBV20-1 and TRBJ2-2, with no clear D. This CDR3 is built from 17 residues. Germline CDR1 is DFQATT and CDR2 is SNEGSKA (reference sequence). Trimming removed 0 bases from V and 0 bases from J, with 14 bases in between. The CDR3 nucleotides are TGCAGTGCTAGAGACTCCCGGTCGGTAGCGAACACCGGGGAGCTGTTTTTT. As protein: CSARDSRSVANTGELFF.

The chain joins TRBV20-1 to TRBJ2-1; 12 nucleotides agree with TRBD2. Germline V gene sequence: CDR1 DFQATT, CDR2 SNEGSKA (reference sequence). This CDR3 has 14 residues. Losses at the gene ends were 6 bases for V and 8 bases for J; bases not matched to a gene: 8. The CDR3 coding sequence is TGCAGTGCGACTCTAGCGGGAGGGCCCCATGAGCAGTTCTTC. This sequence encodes CSATLAGGPHEQFF.

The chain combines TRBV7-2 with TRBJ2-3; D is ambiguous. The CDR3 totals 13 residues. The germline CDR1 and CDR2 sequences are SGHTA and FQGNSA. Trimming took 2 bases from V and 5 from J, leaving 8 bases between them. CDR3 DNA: TGTGCCAGCAGCTTACAAGGCGGAGATACGCAGTATTTT. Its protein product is CASSLQGGDTQYF.

The CDR3 region is CSVSGPSPNQPQHF. The CDR3 coding sequence is TGCAGTGTATCGGGACCGTCTCCTAATCAGCCCCAGCATTTT. The rearrangement links TRBV20-1 to TRBJ1-5; tentative D call: TRBD1 (5 bases). V was trimmed by 7 bases and J by 4 bases, leaving 17 bases between them. CDR1 and CDR2 (germline): DFQATT, SNEGSKA (reference sequence). This CDR3 spans 14 amino acids.

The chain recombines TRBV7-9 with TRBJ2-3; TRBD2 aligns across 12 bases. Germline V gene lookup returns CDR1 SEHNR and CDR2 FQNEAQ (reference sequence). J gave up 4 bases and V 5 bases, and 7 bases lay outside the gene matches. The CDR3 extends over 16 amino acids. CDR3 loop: CASSPPLAGGADTQYF. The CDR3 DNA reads TGTGCCAGCAGCCCCCCACTAGCGGGAGGAGCAGATACGCAGTATTTT.

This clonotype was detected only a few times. The CDR3 loop reads CASSLILRDRGPDTQYF. The CDR3, as DNA: TGTGCCAGCAGCTTGATTCTCCGGGACAGGGGTCCTGATACGCAGTATTTT. The V gene is TRBV5-6, the J gene TRBJ2-3; 10 bases are a match to TRBD1. This CDR3 comprises 17 residues. Germline assignment: CDR1 SGHDT and CDR2 YYEEEE. The trim removed 1 base at V and 6 bases at J, leaving 11 bases unmatched. The variable domain in full, with the rest retrieved from reference TRBV5-6 and TRBJ2-3, is DAGVTQSPTHLIKTRGQQVTLRCSPKSGHDTVSWYQQALGQGPQFIFQYYEEEERQRGNFPDRFSGHQFPNYSSELNVNALLLGDSALYLCASSLILRDRGPDTQYFGPGTRLTVL.

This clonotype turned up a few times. The CDR3, as DNA: TGTGCCAGCAGCCGCTCAAACTCCGGGACTAGTCCCGGGGAGCTGTTTTTT. Translating it yields CASSRSNSGTSPGELFF. This chain joins TRBV12-3 or TRBV12-4 and TRBJ2-2; 8 nucleotides line up with TRBD2. The CDR3 is 17 residues long. The trim removed 6 bases at V and 6 bases at J, leaving 15 bases unmatched.

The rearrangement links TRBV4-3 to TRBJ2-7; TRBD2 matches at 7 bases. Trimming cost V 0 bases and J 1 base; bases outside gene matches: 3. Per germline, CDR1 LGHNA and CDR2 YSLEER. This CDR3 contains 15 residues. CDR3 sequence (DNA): TGCGCCAGCAGCCAAGAGGAGCGGGAATCCTACGAGCAGTACTTC. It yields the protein CASSQEERESYEQYF.